Included here is one TCR beta chain sequence, with context. Its antigen is undetermined. This specimen comes from a study of cytomegalovirus exposure and HLA in healthy donors. Overall study: The study placed around 80% of its roughly 400 genotyped donors in the Caucasian-associated ancestry cluster. The study's findings and limits: Accounts indicate the classifier identified cytomegalovirus status with strong specificity and sensitivity.

PCR used 60 Vbeta primers and 13 Jbeta primers. Sequenced by immunoSEQ multiplex PCR; TCRdb stores in-frame clones only, minus some. The data show some 150,000 clones, approximately 72% seen once. Trimming pared 6 bases from V and 6 bases from J, leaving 15 bases between. CDR1 MNHEY and CDR2 SMNVEV come from the germline V gene (reference sequence). This CDR3 has 14 residues. Sequenced input: PBMCs. This receptor was taken from a man aged 40-55 years in good health and CMV-seronegative. V is TRBV27 and J is TRBJ2-4, with D maybe TRBD1 (5 bases). CDR3 sequence reads: CASSHGQGTNIQYF. The CDR3 region has the DNA TGTGCCAGCAGCCATGGTCAGGGCACAAACATTCAGTACTTC.